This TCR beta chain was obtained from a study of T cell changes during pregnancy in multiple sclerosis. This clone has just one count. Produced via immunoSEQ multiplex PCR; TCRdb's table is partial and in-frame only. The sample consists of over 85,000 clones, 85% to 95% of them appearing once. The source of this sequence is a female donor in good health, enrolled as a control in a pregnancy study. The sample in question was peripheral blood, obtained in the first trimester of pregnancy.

CDR3 coding DNA: TGCGCCAGCAGCTTGGGCCCCACAGGGGAGAATCAGCCCCAGCATTTT. Amino acids: CASSLGPTGENQPQHF. V and J are TRBV5-1 and TRBJ1-5, with 7 bases aligning to TRBD1. Germline CDR1 reads SGHRS; CDR2 reads YFSETQ. Trimming removed 0 bases from V and 4 bases from J; junction bases left unmatched: 7. This CDR3 region has 16 residues.